One and the same sample provided the 15 T cell receptor beta chains below, sequenced in a study of spatial heterogeneity in lung cancer. TCRdb re-derived calls from the 5' RACE reads in MiXCR, one entry per CDR3 protein. Of 20,000 to 25,000 distinct CDR3 sequences listed, roughly 10% were seen once; the top ten hold more than 6%. Time point meaning: sample taken at primary tumor resection. Study outcomes and limitations: Mutation counts in tumors were tracked by counts of expanded intratumoral alpha and beta TCRs.

Their antigens remain unidentified. This specimen consisted of lung tumor tissue, obtained at surgery. The receptors shown here come from a male donor with early-stage non-small cell lung cancer.

This clonotype showed up many times. The rearrangement links TRBV4-3 to TRBJ1-6; tentative D call: TRBD1 (5 bases). The CDR3 totals 16 residues. V was pared by 4 bases and J by 7 bases, with 17 bases between. CDR1 LGHNA and CDR2 YSLEER come from the germline V gene. The DNA for the CDR3 is TGCGCCAGCAGCCCCCTCGGCGGGGCGAAGAATTCACCCCTCCACTTT. Encoded protein: CASSPLGGAKNSPLHF.

This clonotype was counted ten times or more. This sequence joins TRBV28 and TRBJ2-7; 9 bases are shared with TRBD1. Germline lookup yields CDR1 MDHEN and CDR2 SYDVKM. Losses at the gene ends were 7 bases for V and 2 bases for J; bases not matched to a gene: 9. The CDR3 is 15 residues long. The CDR3 loop reads CASKRSRQGAYEQYF. The CDR3 nucleotides are TGTGCCAGCAAACGCTCCCGACAGGGGGCCTACGAGCAGTACTTC.

In this sample, this clonotype turned up a few times. This rearrangement joins TRBV7-2 to TRBJ2-2; a possible D gene is TRBD2 (5 bases). The CDR3 has 16 amino acids. Trimming pared 5 bases from V and 6 bases from J, leaving 19 bases between. Per germline, CDR1 SGHTA and CDR2 FQGNSA. The CDR3 bases are TGTGCCAGCAGCCCGCGTCGGGGATTAATGGCCGGGGAGCTGTTTTTT. Its protein product is CASSPRRGLMAGELFF.

The rearrangement uses TRBV5-1 and TRBJ2-1; tentative D call: TRBD2 (5 bases). Trimming removed 2 bases from V and 8 bases from J, with 8 bases in between. Germline-derived CDR1 and CDR2 are SGHRS and YFSETQ. CDR3 length equals 12 residues. CDR3 amino acids: CASSFTGDEQFF. The DNA for the CDR3 is TGCGCCAGCAGCTTCACCGGGGATGAGCAGTTCTTC.

This clonotype was counted many times. The chain employs TRBV7-2 and TRBJ2-5, with 9 bases identical to TRBD1. This CDR3 spans 14 amino acids. V shed 4 bases, J shed 5 bases, and the junction held 5 bases outside the gene matches. Germline CDR1 SGHTA, CDR2 FQGNSA. For the CDR3, the DNA is TGTGCCAGCAGCTCCGGACAGGGGAGCGAGACCCAGTACTTC. Translated, it gives CASSSGQGSETQYF.

This clonotype is classed as large. This CDR3 reads CASSFDEANTIYF. The CDR3 DNA sequence: TGTGCCAGCAGCTTTGATGAGGCAAACACCATATATTTT. The chain combines TRBV7-9 with TRBJ1-3, with unresolved D. CDR3 length equals 13 residues. Trimming removed 3 bases from V and 6 bases from J, with 9 bases in between. In germline, CDR1 is SEHNR, CDR2 FQNEAQ (reference sequence).

The J gene is TRBJ1-4, the V gene TRBV28, with D perhaps TRBD1 (5 bases). V lost 2 bases and J 8 bases, leaving 12 bases between the germline ends. Per germline, CDR1 MDHEN and CDR2 SYDVKM. The CDR3 contains 14 residues. The CDR3 DNA is TGTGCCAGCAGTTTAAATCAGGGCCGGGAAAAACTGTTTTTT. It specifies CASSLNQGREKLFF.

The V and J genes are TRBV7-8 and TRBJ2-1, with TRBD2 matching 10 bases. The CDR3 extends over 14 amino acids. J lost 7 bases, V lost 5 bases, and 5 bases had no gene match. Germline CDR1 SGHVS, CDR2 FQNEAQ. The CDR3 region is CASSPSGSPNEQFF. As DNA, the CDR3 is TGTGCCAGCAGCCCTAGCGGGAGTCCGAATGAGCAGTTCTTC.

This clonotype was counted only a few times. The V call is TRBV13, the J call TRBJ1-2, with a weak D call TRBD1 (5 bases). The germline V gene encodes CDR1 PRHDT and CDR2 FYEKMQ (reference sequence). This CDR3 comprises 18 residues. V dropped 1 base and J dropped 6 bases, with 24 bases sitting between them. The CDR3 region is CASSLEEGVRVTNDGYTF. CDR3 in DNA: TGTGCCAGCAGCTTAGAGGAAGGAGTCAGGGTTACTAATGATGGCTACACCTTC.

The V gene is TRBV19, the J gene TRBJ2-1; 11 nucleotides agree with TRBD2. The CDR3 is 17 amino acids. With V trimmed by 4 bases and J by 5 bases, 10 bases remained unmatched. Germline CDR1 is LNHDA and CDR2 is SQIVND (reference sequence). The CDR3 nucleotides read TGTGCCAGTAGTACGTTCCGGACTAGCGGGCAGAACAATGAGCAGTTCTTC. Encoded protein: CASSTFRTSGQNNEQFF.

Ten or more counts support this clonotype. The chain carries TRBV12-5 and TRBJ1-1; unclear D gene. V lost 6 bases and J lost 9, with 17 bases in between. This CDR3 is 13 amino acids long. The germline V gene encodes CDR1 LGHNT and CDR2 FRNRAP. CDR3 sequence (DNA): TGTGCTAGTGGCCGGTACCCGGAGGATAAAGCTTTCTTT. Translated: CASGRYPEDKAFF. Filled out from reference TRBV12-5 and TRBJ1-1, the complete variable domain reads DARVTQTPRHKVTEMGQEVTMRCQPILGHNTVFWYRQTMMQGLELLAYFRNRAPLDDSGMPKDRFSAEMPDATLATLKIQPSEPRDSAVYFCASGRYPEDKAFFGQGTRLTVV.

This clonotype was counted only a few times. V and J are TRBV7-9 and TRBJ2-1, with 8 bases aligning to TRBD2. The ends lost 1 base at V and 5 bases at J; junction bases unmatched: 4. CDR3 size: 15 residues. Per germline, CDR1 SEHNR and CDR2 FQNEAQ (reference sequence). The CDR3 DNA reads TGTGCCAGCAGCTTAGTAGCGGGGTCAAACAATGAGCAGTTCTTC. Protein sequence: CASSLVAGSNNEQFF.

CDR3 amino acids: CACSGAGWQPQHF. As DNA, the CDR3 is TGTGCCTGTAGCGGGGCGGGATGGCAGCCCCAGCATTTT. This chain connects TRBV30 to TRBJ1-5; D perhaps matches TRBD1 (5 bases). V lost 6 bases and J 7 bases, leaving 16 bases between the germline ends. Germline V lookup: CDR1 GTSNPN, CDR2 SVGIG (reference sequence). The CDR3 has 13 amino acids.

This sequence joins TRBV27 and TRBJ2-7; perhaps TRBD1 as D (6 bases). Germline values: CDR1 MNHEY, CDR2 SMNVEV (reference sequence). This CDR3 has 15 amino acids. Trimming removed 3 bases at V and 2 bases at J, with 14 bases between. The CDR3 nucleotides are TGTGCCAGCAGTTTTGGTAGGGCAGGGGCCTACGAGCAGTACTTC. Protein: CASSFGRAGAYEQYF.

The sample holds a few counts of this clonotype. The chain uses TRBV12-3 or TRBV12-4 and TRBJ1-1; D unresolved. The CDR3 spans 12 residues. The V end lost 2 bases, the J end lost 5 bases, and 6 bases lay between the germline ends. The CDR3 loop reads CASSLFWTEAFF. The CDR3 bases are TGTGCCAGCAGTTTATTCTGGACTGAAGCTTTCTTT.